The source of this T cell receptor (beta chain) is a study of T cell repertoires in cytomegalovirus infection. Study-wide background: It can be stated that public TCR beta signatures indicated CMV infection as well as a matching HLA type.

CDR1 is SEHNR and CDR2 is FQNEAQ in the germline V gene (reference sequence). The V end was cut by 5 bases, the J end by 6 bases, with 9 bases between. CDR3 length: 12 residues. This clonotype was seen a handful of times. Its antigen is unknown. MiXCR, applied by TCRdb to the reads, yields one record per CDR3 protein. The sample lists over 40,000 distinct CDR3 sequences, approximately 20% occurring once. The study's findings and limits: Accumulated public TCR beta family frequency recognized individuals carrying CMV together with the relevant HLA. Dominating the ex vivo response were HLA-C-restricted CMV-specific TCR beta clonotypes.

Sequenced here: CD8+ T cells from cultured PBMCs, sampled from culture after CMV antigen stimulation. The rearrangement uses TRBV7-9 and TRBJ2-3; D remains unclear. The source of this sequence is a human donor in good health (CMV status not recorded). Some clones in this sample may be carry-over from other donors' samples. CDR3 nucleotide sequence: TGTGCCAGCAGCCCCGGAGTCGATACGCAGTATTTT. It encodes CASSPGVDTQYF.